These 11 T cell receptor beta chains were all obtained from the same sample, sequenced in a study of CXCR3-negative and CXCR3-positive naive CD8 T cells. All TRB cDNA libraries came from 5' RACE performed with UMI labels. TCRdb re-called the 5' RACE reads and catalogs CDR3 proteins one per entry, DNA excluded. The specimen's table records around 140,000 distinct CDR3 sequences. Input material: naive CXCR3- CD8+ T cells from blood. Subset: CD45RO-CCR7+CD27+CD95- naive CD8+ T cells lacking CXCR3 (TNR3-). The receptors shown here come from a human donor in good health. Some clones in this sample may be carry-over from other donors' samples.

This chain connects TRBV5-1 to TRBJ2-7. The CDR3 is made up of 15 amino acids. CDR1 is SGHRS, CDR2 YFSETQ, per germline. CDR3 protein: CASSLVGDLNYEQYF.

The chain combines TRBV28 with TRBJ1-1; TCRdb reports TRBD1, a call that lacks DNA to check it against. The CDR3 runs 12 residues. Germline V gives CDR1 MDHEN, CDR2 SYDVKM. The CDR3 loop is CASSSPGYWAFF.

The J gene is TRBJ2-5, the V gene TRBV29-1. The CDR3 is 16 amino acids. CDR1 and CDR2 (germline): SQVTM, ANQGSEA. The CDR3 sequence: CSVEGGTLGWLETQYF.

This chain joins TRBV6-2 or TRBV6-3 and TRBJ2-5; TCRdb's D call, TRBD2, is unchecked because there is no DNA. Germline V gene sequence: CDR1 MNHEY, CDR2 SVGEGT. CDR3 size: 14 residues. Here the CDR3 reads CASSQGLAGETQYF.

J is TRBJ2-3 and V is TRBV2; the TRBD2 assignment by TCRdb is unverifiable without DNA. This CDR3 spans 16 amino acids. Germline V gene sequence: CDR1 SNHLY, CDR2 FYNNEI. The CDR3 here is CASSEFGSGSSDTQYF.

The genes are TRBV7-8 and TRBJ2-2; TCRdb's D call of TRBD1 is untestable without DNA. CDR3 length: 16 amino acids. The germline gives CDR1 SGHVS, CDR2 FQNEAQ. CDR3 sequence reads: CASSLGGRESTGELFF.

The chain combines TRBV20-1 with TRBJ2-1; lacking DNA, the TRBD2 call made by TCRdb goes unchecked. Germline V CDR1 and CDR2: DFQATT, SNEGSKA (reference sequence). The CDR3 runs to 14 residues. This chain's CDR3 is CSARSGDLYNEQFF.

The chain is built from TRBV12-3 or TRBV12-4 and TRBJ2-1; the TRBD1 assignment by TCRdb is unverifiable without DNA. The CDR3 runs to 12 residues. The CDR3 loop is CASSPGNNEQFF.

This sequence joins TRBV29-1 and TRBJ1-2. Germline V lookup: CDR1 SQVTM, CDR2 ANQGSEA. The CDR3 runs 12 residues. The CDR3 reads CSVEARPAGYTF.

The chain couples TRBV5-5 to TRBJ2-7; as DNA is missing, the TRBD1 call by TCRdb cannot be tested. The germline gives CDR1 SGHKS, CDR2 YYEKEE (reference sequence). This CDR3 is built from 12 residues. This CDR3 is CASSLGPGEQYF. Drawing the rest from reference TRBV5-5 and TRBJ2-7, the complete variable domain is DAGVTQSPTHLIKTRGQQVTLRCSPISGHKSVSWYQQVLGQGPQFIFQYYEKEERGRGNFPDRFSARQFPNYSSELNVNALLLGDSALYLCASSLGPGEQYFGPGTRLTVT.

The V call is TRBV29-1, the J call TRBJ1-1. Germline lookup yields CDR1 SQVTM and CDR2 ANQGSEA. CDR3 size: 12 residues. The CDR3 reads CSVDSMNTEAFF. The full variable domain, its missing parts supplied by reference TRBV29-1 and TRBJ1-1, is SAVISQKPSRDICQRGTSLTIQCQVDSQVTMMFWYRQQPGQSLTLIATANQGSEATYESGFVIDKFPISRPNLTFSTLTVSNMSPEDSSIYLCSVDSMNTEAFFGQGTRLTVV.